The T cell receptor beta chain under discussion was sequenced for a study of blood T cell repertoires in COVID-19. About the study: The study drew acute and convalescent COVID-19 samples from the United States, Italy and Spain. PBMCs, B-cell-depleted T cells, or T cells were the source of the cDNA or gDNA that made up the material.

Data came from immunoSEQ multiplex PCR; TCRdb stores just in-frame clones and leaves some out. This sample carries 300,000 to 400,000 clones, 88% of them seen once, and the ten largest clones take under 2%. Germline assignment: CDR1 SGHRS and CDR2 YFSETQ. The junction had 6 bases not matched to a gene; V was cut back by 4 bases and J by 3 bases. This CDR3 is built from 15 residues. The sample consisted of peripheral blood. The rearrangement joins TRBV5-1 to TRBJ2-7; 11 bases align to TRBD2. This clonotype originated in a woman in her 30s with COVID-19, enrolled during active disease. This CDR3 is CASSPDGTSGYEQYF. The CDR3 DNA reads TGCGCCAGCAGCCCGGACGGGACTAGCGGCTACGAGCAGTACTTC.